The 22 T cell receptor beta chains below come from one sample, sequenced in a study of blood T cell repertoires in COVID-19. The table came from immunoSEQ multiplex PCR; TCRdb's copy has only in-frame clones and leaves some out. The table has 100,000 to 150,000 clones, 80% to 85% seen once; the top ten hold about 1.5%. Sequenced sample: peripheral blood. The receptors derive from a man in his 60s with acute or convalescent COVID-19.

The chain carries TRBV6-5 and TRBJ1-1; no clear D. The CDR3 is 13 residues long. CDR1 is MNHEY and CDR2 is SVGAGI in the germline V gene. Deletions cut 2 bases from V and 1 base from J, with 5 bases between. The CDR3 loop is CASSYIANTEAFF. In nucleotides, the CDR3 is TGTGCCAGCAGTTACATAGCGAACACTGAAGCTTTCTTT.

The V gene is TRBV12-3 or TRBV12-4, the J gene TRBJ1-2; 7 bases line up with TRBD1. After removal of 5 bases from V and 2 bases from J, the junction contained 2 bases not matched to a gene. The CDR3 contains 13 residues. CDR3 residues: CASSRDSNYGYTF. The CDR3 DNA reads as TGTGCCAGCAGTAGGGACAGCAACTATGGCTACACCTTC.

This clone has only a few counts. The V and J genes are TRBV20-1 and TRBJ2-1; D gene unclear. There are 11 residues in the CDR3. Between the trimmed V and J ends, which lost 4 bases and 8 bases, there was a span of 9 bases. Per germline, CDR1 DFQATT and CDR2 SNEGSKA (reference sequence). The CDR3 is CSATHPHEQFF. CDR3 nucleotide sequence: TGCAGTGCTACACATCCACATGAGCAGTTCTTC.

V usage is TRBV11-1 and J usage is TRBJ2-2, with D perhaps TRBD1 (7 bases). CDR1 SGHAT and CDR2 FQDESV come from the germline V gene (reference sequence). V was pared by 5 bases and J by 4 bases, with 11 bases between. This CDR3 spans 14 amino acids. The CDR3 bases are TGTGCCAGCAGCGCGGGACAGCCCACCGGGGAGCTGTTTTTT. Protein: CASSAGQPTGELFF.

This chain links TRBV7-2 with TRBJ2-4, with 7 bases aligning to TRBD1. This CDR3 is 14 amino acids long. V dropped 4 bases and J dropped 0; count of bases not matched to a gene: 0. Germline V CDR1 and CDR2: SGHTA, FQGNSA. As DNA, the CDR3 is TGTGCCAGCAGCTCAGGGGGAGCCAAAAACATTCAGTACTTC. As protein: CASSSGGAKNIQYF.

This chain joins TRBV5-1 and TRBJ2-1, with 8 bases lining up with TRBD2. V shed 3 bases, J shed 2 bases, and the junction held 4 bases outside the gene matches. Per the germline V gene, CDR1 is SGHRS and CDR2 is YFSETQ. This CDR3 is 15 amino acids long. CDR3 sequence reads: CASSSPGLAYNEQFF. CDR3 DNA: TGCGCCAGCAGCTCCCCGGGACTAGCCTACAATGAGCAGTTCTTC.

The rearrangement joins TRBV5-4 to TRBJ1-6, with TRBD1 matching 7 bases. Germline trimming cut 4 bases from V and 5 bases from J; bases unmatched to any gene: 9. Germline-derived CDR1 and CDR2 are SGHNT and YYREEE (reference sequence). The CDR3 length is 16 residues. The chain's CDR3 is CASSPRDSGNNSPLHF. The DNA for the CDR3 is TGTGCCAGCAGCCCGAGGGACAGTGGAAATAATTCACCCCTCCACTTT.

V and J are TRBV12-5 and TRBJ1-5; D is ambiguous. The germline V gene encodes CDR1 LGHNT and CDR2 FRNRAP. Between the trimmed V and J ends, which lost 4 bases and 2 bases, there was a span of 12 bases. The CDR3 length is 15 residues. The CDR3: CASGWEGFGNQPQHF. Written as DNA, the CDR3 is TGTGCTAGTGGTTGGGAGGGATTTGGCAATCAGCCCCAGCATTTT.

Regarding this clone: One end of the junction fails to match germline, which may point to a read error. The chain carries TRBV12-3 or TRBV12-4 and TRBJ2-1; no reliable D call. CDR3 length: 12 amino acids. The CDR3 sequence is CASSLFSNAQFF. The CDR3 DNA reads TGTGCCAGCAGTTTATTTAGCAATGCGCAGTTCTTC.

J is TRBJ2-1 and V is TRBV9; D unresolved. CDR1 is SGDLS, CDR2 YYNGEE, per germline. V lost 0 bases, J lost 10 bases, and 8 bases lay in between. The CDR3 spans 12 residues. In DNA form, the CDR3 reads TGTGCCAGCAGCGTAGGGTCCTACGAGCAGTTCTTC. Protein sequence: CASSVGSYEQFF.

The chain links TRBV18 to TRBJ2-1; 7 bases map to TRBD2. This CDR3 has 12 amino acids. Per the germline V gene, CDR1 is KGHSH and CDR2 is LQKENI. After removal of 3 bases from V and 11 bases from J, the junction contained 4 bases not matched to a gene. The CDR3 region is CASSPGEGQQFF. The DNA of the CDR3 is TGTGCCAGCTCACCTGGGGAGGGGCAGCAGTTCTTC.

This chain links TRBV5-5 with TRBJ1-4, with a tentative D call TRBD1 (6 bases). From germline, CDR1 is SGHKS and CDR2 YYEKEE (reference sequence). The CDR3 loop spans 14 amino acids. With 4 bases removed from V and 3 bases from J, the gap between germline ends came to 10 bases. The CDR3 DNA reads as TGTGCCAGCAGCGGTGGACAGTCTAATGAAAAACTGTTTTTT. It translates to CASSGGQSNEKLFF.

J is TRBJ1-2 and V is TRBV30, with D possibly matching TRBD1 (6 bases). The length of the CDR3 is 13 residues. CDR1 and CDR2 (germline): GTSNPN, SVGIG (reference sequence). Trimming pared 6 bases from V and 4 bases from J, leaving 15 bases between. The CDR3 loop is CACTLRGFYGYTF. As DNA, the CDR3 is TGTGCCTGCACATTAAGGGGGTTCTATGGCTACACCTTC.

Points on this clone: Distinct nucleotide sequences in the sample also encode this CDR3. The V call is TRBV19, the J call TRBJ2-5; 10 bases are a match to TRBD2. Per the germline V gene, CDR1 is LNHDA and CDR2 is SQIVND (reference sequence). The CDR3 is 15 residues long. The V segment lost 6 bases and the J segment 1 base; nucleotides outside the gene matches: 5. CDR3 residues: CASRRTSGIQETQYF. CDR3 DNA: TGTGCCAGTAGACGGACTAGCGGAATCCAAGAGACCCAGTACTTC.

The CDR3 is CASSLGPSGIYTGELFF. In DNA form, the CDR3 reads TGCGCCAGCAGCTTGGGCCCTAGCGGGATTTACACCGGGGAGCTGTTTTTT. The chain is built from TRBV5-1 and TRBJ2-2; 9 bases are a match to TRBD2. The CDR3 contains 17 residues. The J segment lost 3 bases and the V segment lost 0 bases, leaving 6 bases of the junction unmatched. Germline loops: CDR1 SGHRS, CDR2 YFSETQ.

In DNA, the CDR3 is TGTGCCAGCCGAGGGCAAGGCGTTAAGATAAATTCACCCCTCCACTTT. This translates into CASRGQGVKINSPLHF. The gene calls are TRBV27 and TRBJ1-6; D call uncertain. Deletions cut 8 bases from V and 7 bases from J, with 21 bases between. CDR1 and CDR2 (germline): MNHEY, SMNVEV (reference sequence). The CDR3 loop spans 16 amino acids.

This clone was seen only once. This chain connects TRBV5-1 to TRBJ1-4; D remains ambiguous. CDR1 is SGHRS, CDR2 YFSETQ, per germline. V lost 4 bases and J 0 bases, leaving 10 bases between the germline ends. This CDR3 spans 15 amino acids. This CDR3 reads CASSPSVATNEKLFF. In nucleotides, the CDR3 is TGCGCCAGCAGCCCATCGGTTGCAACTAATGAAAAACTGTTTTTT.

The rearrangement joins TRBV2 to TRBJ1-5; 7 nucleotides agree with TRBD1. With V trimmed by 1 base and J by 5 bases, 2 bases remained unmatched. This CDR3 region has 14 residues. CDR1 SNHLY and CDR2 FYNNEI come from the germline V gene. CDR3 amino acids: CASSEDQGDQPQHF. CDR3 in DNA: TGTGCCAGCAGTGAAGATCAGGGGGATCAGCCCCAGCATTTT.

The V gene is TRBV5-1, the J gene TRBJ2-1, with D maybe TRBD1 (5 bases). This CDR3 has 14 residues. V was shortened by 5 bases and J by 5 bases, with 14 bases between the two germline ends. Germline V gene data show CDR1 as SGHRS and CDR2 as YFSETQ. The CDR3 nucleotides are TGCGCCAGCAGTGAAGAGCAGGGAAACAATGAGCAGTTCTTC. Translation: CASSEEQGNNEQFF.

The V call is TRBV19, the J call TRBJ2-1, with TRBD2 identical over 9 bases. The CDR3 loop spans 16 amino acids. Germline CDR1 is LNHDA and CDR2 is SQIVND (reference sequence). Trimming took 1 base from V and 6 from J; bases not matched to a gene: 7. CDR3 coding DNA: TGTGCCAGTAGTATAGGAGCTAGCGGGATTCGCAATGAGCAGTTCTTC. It is translated as CASSIGASGIRNEQFF.

The V call is TRBV25-1, the J call TRBJ2-1, with 7 bases identical to TRBD1. V shed 2 bases and J 4 bases; nucleotides not matched to a gene: 5. This CDR3 is built from 15 residues. Germline CDR1 and CDR2: MGHDK and SYGVNS. The CDR3 DNA sequence: TGTGCCAGCAGTGAAGGTCAGGGGGTTTACAATGAGCAGTTCTTC. It encodes CASSEGQGVYNEQFF.

The V and J genes are TRBV5-1 and TRBJ2-1; TRBD1 aligns across 7 bases. The CDR3 extends over 15 amino acids. The germline CDR1 and CDR2 sequences are SGHRS and YFSETQ. With 4 bases clipped from V and 3 bases from J, the junction kept 7 bases outside the gene matches. Here the CDR3 reads CASSEGQRHYNEQFF. In nucleotides, the CDR3 is TGCGCCAGCAGCGAGGGACAGCGACACTACAATGAGCAGTTCTTC.